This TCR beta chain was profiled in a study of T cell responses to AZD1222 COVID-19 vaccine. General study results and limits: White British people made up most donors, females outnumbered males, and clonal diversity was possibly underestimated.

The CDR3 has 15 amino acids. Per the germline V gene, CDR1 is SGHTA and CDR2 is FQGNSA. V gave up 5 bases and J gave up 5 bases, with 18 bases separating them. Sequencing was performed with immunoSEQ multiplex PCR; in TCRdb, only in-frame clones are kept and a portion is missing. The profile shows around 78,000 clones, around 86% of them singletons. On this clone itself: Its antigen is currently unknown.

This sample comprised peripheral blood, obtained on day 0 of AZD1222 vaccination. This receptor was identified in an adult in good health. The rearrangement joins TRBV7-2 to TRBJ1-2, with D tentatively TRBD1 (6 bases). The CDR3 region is CASSPRAGVKYGYTF. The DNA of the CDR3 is TGTGCCAGCAGCCCTCGCGCAGGGGTTAAGTATGGCTACACCTTC.